The clone carrying this T cell receptor (beta chain) has only a few counts. Diagnostic decisions used clinical symptoms, serum thyroxine and TRAb, thyroid ultrasound and orbital computed tomography. CDR1 is MGHRA, CDR2 YSYEKL, per germline. V shed 1 base and J 0 bases; nucleotides not matched to a gene: 4. This CDR3 comprises 17 residues. This entry belongs to a study of T cells in Graves' hyperthyroidism and ophthalmopathy. RNA transcripts gave rise to amplified TCR beta CDR3 regions. First-round RT-PCR with HTBI primers amplified the TCR CDR3 region. TCRdb itself ran the multiplex PCR reads through MiXCR, one entry per CDR3 protein. The table shows 470,000 or so distinct CDR3 sequences, with roughly 20% occurring only once.

The chain couples TRBV4-1 to TRBJ2-5; the match to TRBD2 covers 11 bases. The source is a young man with Graves' hyperthyroidism. The sequenced sample consisted of blood. DNA of the CDR3: TGCGCCAGCAGCCAAGGGGGGACTAGCGGCCACCAAGAGACCCAGTACTTC. Encoded protein: CASSQGGTSGHQETQYF.